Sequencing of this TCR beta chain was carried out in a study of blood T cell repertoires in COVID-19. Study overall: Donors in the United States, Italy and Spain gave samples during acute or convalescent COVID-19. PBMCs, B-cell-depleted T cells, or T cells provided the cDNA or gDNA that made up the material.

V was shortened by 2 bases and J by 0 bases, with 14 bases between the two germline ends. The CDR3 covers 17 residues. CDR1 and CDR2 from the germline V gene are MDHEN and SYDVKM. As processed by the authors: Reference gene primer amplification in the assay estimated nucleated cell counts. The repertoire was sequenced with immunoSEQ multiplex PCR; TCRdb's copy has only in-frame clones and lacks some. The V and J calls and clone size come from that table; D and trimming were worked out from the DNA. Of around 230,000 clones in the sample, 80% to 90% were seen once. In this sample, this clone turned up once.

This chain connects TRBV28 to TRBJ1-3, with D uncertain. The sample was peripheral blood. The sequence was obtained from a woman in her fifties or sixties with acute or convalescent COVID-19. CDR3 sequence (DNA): TGTGCCAGCAGTTTAGGTGGTTCAGTTTACTCTGGAAACACCATATATTTT. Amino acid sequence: CASSLGGSVYSGNTIYF.